This paragraph covers one T cell receptor beta chain sequence. The target antigen is unknown. Using immunoSEQ multiplex PCR, the repertoire was profiled, and TCRdb retains in-frame clones only, with some absent. The sample includes roughly 60,000 clones, 90% to 95% of them seen just once. The entry originates in a study of PD-1 blockade in classical Hodgkin lymphoma. Study as a whole: Patients were infused with nivolumab 3 mg/kg every 2 weeks.

General study results and limits: When set against healthy donors, newly diagnosed patients were reported to show lower baseline TCR diversity. A significant rise in TCR diversity by C4D1 was seen for CD4+ but not CD8+ cells.

The time point here: cycle 4 day 1 (C4D1), after more than 5 weeks of nivolumab. The patients all showed relapse after autologous stem cell transplantation, while their brentuximab vedotin exposure varied. Best overall response was complete response, partial response or progressive disease in these relapsed/refractory classical Hodgkin lymphoma patients. V was trimmed by 1 base and J by 2 bases, leaving 5 bases between them. Germline V CDR1 and CDR2: SGHAT, FQDESV (reference sequence). The CDR3 runs to 13 residues. The source is a human donor with classical Hodgkin lymphoma. The starting material was peripheral blood mononuclear cells (PBMCs), obtained before the fourth cycle of nivolumab. The J gene is TRBJ2-5, the V gene TRBV11-1; D is perhaps TRBD2 (5 bases). CDR3 amino acids: CASSLGGQETQYF. CDR3 bases: TGTGCCAGCAGCTTAGGCGGGCAAGAGACCCAGTACTTC.